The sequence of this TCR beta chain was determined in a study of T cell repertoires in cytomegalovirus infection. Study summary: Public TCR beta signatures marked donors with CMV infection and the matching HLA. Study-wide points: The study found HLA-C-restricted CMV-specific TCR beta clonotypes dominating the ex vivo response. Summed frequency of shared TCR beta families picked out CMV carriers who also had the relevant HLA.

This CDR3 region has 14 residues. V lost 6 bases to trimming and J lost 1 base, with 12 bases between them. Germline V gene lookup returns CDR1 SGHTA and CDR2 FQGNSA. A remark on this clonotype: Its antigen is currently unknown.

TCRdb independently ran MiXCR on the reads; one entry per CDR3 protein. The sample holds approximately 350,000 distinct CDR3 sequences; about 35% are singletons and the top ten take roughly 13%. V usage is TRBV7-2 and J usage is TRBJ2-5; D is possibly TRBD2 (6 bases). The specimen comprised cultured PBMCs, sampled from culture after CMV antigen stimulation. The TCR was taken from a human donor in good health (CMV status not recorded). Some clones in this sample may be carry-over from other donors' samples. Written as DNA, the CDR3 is TGTGCCAGCAGTACCCGGGACTTCCAAGAGACCCAGTACTTC. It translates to CASSTRDFQETQYF.